This record concerns one T cell receptor (beta chain) sequence. Original processing methods: How many nucleated cells were present was estimated from reference gene primer amplification. Some clones are missing from TCRdb's copy, which holds only in-frame ones; the method was immunoSEQ multiplex PCR. That table supplies the V and J calls and clone size; D and trimming were determined from the DNA. The sample lists some 150,000 clones, more than 65% occurring once. This entry comes from a study of blood T cell repertoires in COVID-19. Study overall: Sample material is recorded as cDNA or gDNA derived from T cells, B-cell-depleted T cells, or PBMCs.

Sequencing was done on a sample of peripheral blood. This TCR derives from a woman in her fifties or sixties with acute or convalescent COVID-19.

CDR3 DNA: TGTGCCAGTAGGGGGGCGGATGCACGATATACGCAGTATTTT. It yields the protein CASRGADARYTQYF. V gene TRBV19 combines with J gene TRBJ2-3, with D possibly matching TRBD1 (6 bases). The CDR3 consists of 14 residues. Per germline, CDR1 LNHDA and CDR2 SQIVND (reference sequence). V was pared by 6 bases and J by 7 bases, with 17 bases between.